This record concerns one TCR beta chain sequence. The antigen is unknown. The data belong to a study of T-cell reconstitution after alpha-beta-depleted transplantation in children. Study conclusions and caveats: Surviving recipient T cells and thymic progenitors accounted for the high day-60 TCRbeta diversity observed in some patients.

Researchers prepared the TCRbeta library using unique molecular identifiers, the study reports. TCRdb re-called the PCR reads with MiXCR, one entry per CDR3 protein. The table includes about a million distinct CDR3 sequences, about 26% detected once. Germline loops: CDR1 LGHNA, CDR2 YNFKEQ. The V end was cut by 4 bases, the J end by 4 bases, with 16 bases between. The CDR3 spans 15 residues. The specimen comprised PBMCs, mostly from graft donor cells, sampled 360 days after TCRalphabeta/CD19-depleted stem cell transplant. The chain couples TRBV4-2 to TRBJ1-1; no clear D. The sequence was collected from a boy in the first two years of life who had a stem cell transplant for SCID, so the T cells may come from the graft donor. In nucleotides, the CDR3 is TGTGCCAGCAGCCGACCCGCGGGCAGATCCACTGAAGCTTTCTTT. It codes for CASSRPAGRSTEAFF.